The 5 T cell receptor beta chains presented below share a single source sample, sequenced in a study of blood T cell repertoires in COVID-19. Profiled with immunoSEQ multiplex PCR; TCRdb holds only in-frame clones, not every one. The sample lists tens of thousands of clones, around nine tenths occurring once. Material for sequencing was peripheral blood. The origin of the receptors is a woman in her sixties or seventies with acute or convalescent COVID-19.

In regard to this clone: The identical CDR3 is also encoded by other nucleotide sequences in the sample. The rearrangement joins TRBV7-2 to TRBJ1-1; no clear D gene. CDR1 SGHTA and CDR2 FQGNSA come from the germline V gene. The CDR3 sequence is 14 residues long. The ends were cut back, 6 bases at V and 4 bases at J, with 15 bases in the middle. The CDR3 sequence is CASSFGRGGTEAFF. The CDR3 DNA reads as TGTGCCAGCAGTTTCGGGAGAGGTGGCACTGAAGCTTTCTTT.

This chain uses TRBV4-2 with TRBJ1-2; D gene unclear. The CDR3 covers 14 residues. V lost 1 base and J lost 6, with 12 bases in between. The V gene's germline CDR1 is LGHNA and CDR2 YNFKEQ. The CDR3 region is CASSQARRGNGYTF. CDR3 in DNA: TGTGCCAGCAGCCAAGCTCGACGAGGGAATGGCTACACCTTC.

This sequence joins TRBV2 and TRBJ1-4; 9 positions match TRBD1. V trimming: 6 bases; J trimming: 3 bases; junction bases outside the gene matches: 5. Germline values: CDR1 SNHLY, CDR2 FYNNEI. This CDR3 region has 15 residues. The CDR3 DNA sequence: TGTGCCAGCAGGAGACAGGGGGTGTCTAATGAAAAACTGTTTTTT. Residues: CASRRQGVSNEKLFF.

In DNA form, the CDR3 reads TGCGCCAGCAGCTTGAACACCCTGAACACTGAAGCTTTCTTT. This gives the protein CASSLNTLNTEAFF. This chain uses TRBV5-1 with TRBJ1-1; D is undetermined. From germline, CDR1 is SGHRS and CDR2 YFSETQ. Trimming removed 1 base at V and 0 bases at J, with 7 bases between. The CDR3 has 14 amino acids. The entire variable domain, with the rest obtained from reference TRBV5-1 and TRBJ1-1, is as follows: KAGVTQTPRYLIKTRGQQVTLSCSPISGHRSVSWYQQTPGQGLQFLFEYFSETQRNKGNFPGRFSGRQFSNSRSEMNVSTLELGDSALYLCASSLNTLNTEAFFGQGTRLTVV.

V and J are TRBV5-6 and TRBJ1-1; D is possibly TRBD1 (5 bases). Trimming removed 0 bases from V and 7 bases from J, with 16 bases in between. The CDR3 sequence is 15 residues long. CDR1 and CDR2 (germline): SGHDT, YYEEEE. CDR3 sequence reads: CASSLALWTTLEAFF. The CDR3 nucleotides read TGTGCCAGCAGCTTGGCCTTGTGGACAACCCTTGAAGCTTTCTTT.